A selection of T cell receptor beta chains follows, all from one sample in a study of T cell changes during pregnancy in multiple sclerosis. Using immunoSEQ multiplex PCR, the repertoire was profiled, and TCRdb retains in-frame clones only, with some absent. The table has over 60,000 clones, 85% to 95% seen once. The sequenced sample was peripheral blood, obtained in the first trimester of pregnancy. Every receptor here comes from a female donor with multiple sclerosis, enrolled in a pregnancy study. Both conserved end residues are part of each CDR3. Each record gives: J gene, clone size, D gene, V gene, CDR3 protein, CDR3 DNA. A D gene is named only where the DNA matches it firmly. For some rows the clone size is stated as once, few or many, or as a class when expanded; others skip it.

TRBJ2-7 | few | TRBD2 | TRBV18 | CASSPPGTSGDEQYF | TGTGCCAGCTCACCACCCGGGACTAGTGGCGACGAGCAGTACTTC
TRBJ1-2 | . | . | TRBV28 | CASSQAGNYGYTF | TGTGCCAGCTCCCAAGCGGGAAACTATGGCTACACCTTC
TRBJ2-1 | . | TRBD1 | TRBV15 | CATSRDSMWDRVDNEQFF | TGTGCCACCAGCAGAGATTCGATGTGGGACAGGGTCGACAATGAGCAGTTCTTC
TRBJ2-1 | . | . | TRBV7-2 | CASSLAGGGYEQFF | TGTGCCAGCAGCTTAGCGGGGGGGGGCTATGAGCAGTTCTTC
TRBJ1-2 | . | TRBD1 | TRBV4-1 | CASSQIFPGQGGGYTF | TGCGCCAGCAGCCAGATCTTCCCGGGACAGGGTGGTGGCTACACCTTC
TRBJ2-7 | . | . | TRBV7-2 | CASSPRVLPTYEQYF | TGTGCCAGCAGCCCTCGAGTGTTACCTACCTACGAGCAGTACTTC
TRBJ2-2 | once | . | TRBV7-8 | CASSLAPGRELFF | TGTGCCAGCAGCTTAGCGCCCGGGAGGGAGCTGTTTTTT
TRBJ1-1 | . | . | TRBV9 | CASSVSQANTEAFF | TGTGCCAGCAGCGTATCACAGGCCAACACTGAAGCTTTCTTT
TRBJ1-2 | . | . | TRBV5-1 | CASSLGALNYGYTF | TGCGCCAGCAGCTTGGGGGCCCTTAACTATGGCTACACCTTC
TRBJ2-3 | . | . | TRBV9 | CASSVGGGGRGGTDTQYF | TGTGCCAGCAGCGTAGGAGGCGGCGGCAGGGGCGGTACAGATACGCAGTATTTT
TRBJ1-2 | . | . | TRBV7-2 | CASSMDSYYGYTF | TGTGCCAGCAGCATGGACTCCTACTATGGCTACACCTTC
TRBJ1-1 | . | TRBD1 | TRBV7-6 | CASSSTGGPLTHLEAFF | TGTGCCAGCAGCTCTACAGGGGGCCCGCTTACCCACCTTGAAGCTTTCTTT
TRBJ1-2 | . | . | TRBV9 | CASSVGTVNYGYTF | TGTGCCAGCAGCGTAGGGACAGTTAACTATGGCTACACCTTC
TRBJ2-1 | . | . | TRBV30 | CAWSRDRTSSSFDEQFF | TGTGCCTGGAGTCGAGACAGGACTAGTTCATCTTTCGATGAGCAGTTCTTC
TRBJ2-1 | once | . | TRBV6-6 | CASSYSQEEPYNEQFF | TGTGCCAGCAGTTACTCGCAGGAGGAGCCCTACAATGAGCAGTTCTTC
TRBJ2-1 | . | TRBD2 | TRBV19 | CASSIVGAGGLRNEQFF | TGTGCCAGTAGTATAGTGGGAGCGGGAGGTTTGCGCAATGAGCAGTTCTTC
TRBJ1-5 | . | TRBD1 | TRBV5-5 | CASSLEGTGVQPQHF | TGTGCCAGCAGCTTGGAGGGGACAGGGGTCCAGCCCCAGCATTTT
TRBJ2-1 | . | TRBD2 | TRBV19 | CASSIGPSGYNEQFF | TGTGCCAGTAGTATAGGGCCTAGCGGCTACAATGAGCAGTTCTTC
TRBJ1-5 | . | . | TRBV7-2 | CASSLRGNQPQHF | TGTGCCAGCAGCCTCCGCGGCAATCAGCCCCAGCATTTT
TRBJ2-3 | . | TRBD1 | TRBV6-4 | CASSGTGGTDTQYF | TGTGCCAGCAGTGGGACAGGGGGCACAGATACGCAGTATTTT
TRBJ2-7 | . | TRBD2 | TRBV7-9 | CASSPSGSWQYF | TGTGCCAGCAGTCCTAGCGGGAGCTGGCAGTACTTC
TRBJ2-2 | . | . | TRBV6-5 | CASSYETVPTGELFF | TGTGCCAGCAGTTACGAGACAGTACCCACCGGGGAGCTGTTTTTT
TRBJ2-5 | . | . | TRBV5-1 | CASSLAGSGETQYF | TGCGCCAGCAGCTTGGCCGGCAGCGGGGAGACCCAGTACTTC
TRBJ2-3 | . | . | TRBV19 | CATRLTGALTDTQYF | TGTGCCACCCGCCTGACGGGAGCCCTCACAGATACGCAGTATTTT
TRBJ2-7 | . | . | TRBV28 | CASSLSGPVHEQYF | TGTGCCAGCAGTTTGAGCGGGCCGGTCCACGAGCAGTACTTC
TRBJ2-5 | . | . | TRBV19 | CASSQTQGGETQYF | TGTGCCAGTAGCCAAACGCAGGGGGGAGAGACCCAGTACTTC
TRBJ2-1 | . | TRBD1 | TRBV2 | CASRPSGGNEQFF | TGTGCCAGCAGACCATCAGGGGGAAATGAGCAGTTCTTC
TRBJ2-3 | . | TRBD2 | TRBV28 | CASSDSGRTSGDTQYF | TGTGCCAGCAGTGACAGCGGGAGGACCTCAGGAGATACGCAGTATTTT
TRBJ1-1 | . | . | TRBV18 | CASSPEQGLRGTEAFF | TGTGCCAGCTCACCAGAGCAGGGGTTGAGGGGCACTGAAGCTTTCTTT
TRBJ2-5 | . | . | TRBV5-1 | CASNDPPRETQYF | TGCGCCAGCAACGACCCACCGAGGGAGACCCAGTACTTC
TRBJ2-2 | . | TRBD1 | TRBV6-5 | CASSTGAMAGELFF | TGTGCCAGCAGCACAGGGGCGATGGCCGGGGAGCTGTTTTTT
TRBJ2-1 | medium-sized | TRBD1 | TRBV9 | CASSVAYRGLEQFF | TGTGCCAGCAGCGTAGCCTACAGGGGGCTTGAGCAGTTCTTC
TRBJ2-1 | . | TRBD2 | TRBV4-3 | CASSQDWVAGGQREQFF | TGCGCCAGCAGCCAAGATTGGGTAGCGGGGGGGCAACGCGAGCAGTTCTTC
TRBJ2-7 | once | TRBD2 | TRBV7-7 | CASSQYSGGTYEQYF | TGTGCCAGCAGTCAATATAGCGGGGGGACCTACGAGCAGTACTTC
TRBJ2-7 | once | . | TRBV7-9 | CASSTHRDEQYF | TGTGCCAGCAGCACGCACAGGGACGAGCAGTACTTC
TRBJ2-5 | . | TRBD2 | TRBV19 | CASSTTSGGVYQETQYF | TGTGCCAGTAGTACCACTAGCGGGGGAGTATACCAAGAGACCCAGTACTTC
TRBJ2-5 | . | . | TRBV19 | CASSVFRGSETQYF | TGTGCCAGTAGTGTCTTCAGGGGTTCAGAGACCCAGTACTTC
TRBJ2-3 | . | TRBD2 | TRBV7-6 | CASSFAGTSGRTSTDTQYF | TGTGCCAGCAGCTTCGCCGGGACTAGCGGGAGGACAAGCACAGATACGCAGTATTTT
TRBJ2-7 | . | . | TRBV19 | CASSIDRSPGRNEQYF | TGTGCCAGTAGTATAGACCGCTCCCCAGGGAGGAACGAGCAGTACTTC
TRBJ2-7 | . | . | TRBV5-1 | CASSPEQGSLDEQYF | TGCGCCAGCAGCCCGGAACAGGGTAGCCTTGACGAGCAGTACTTC
TRBJ2-1 | . | TRBD2 | TRBV28 | CASTFGRALPNEQFF | TGTGCCAGCACTTTCGGGAGGGCCCTCCCCAATGAGCAGTTCTTC
TRBJ1-1 | . | . | TRBV19 | CASSIALQLLIRNEAFF | TGTGCCAGTAGTATAGCCCTACAGCTGCTCATCCGGAACGAAGCTTTCTTT
TRBJ2-7 | . | . | TRBV4-1 | CASSQDRGGYEQYF | TGCGCCAGCAGCCAAGATAGGGGGGGGTACGAGCAGTACTTC